This T cell receptor beta chain was sequenced during a study of tumor-infiltrating lymphocytes in primary liver carcinoma. For the study at large: Those sampled were patients whose primary liver carcinoma was treated by surgical resection. Participating patients were men and women between 30 and 69 years old.

With a constant-region primer, TCR beta cDNA was made from roughly 500 ng of total RNA. Three nested multiplex PCR rounds, a slightly modified ARM-PCR method, built the TCR beta libraries. TRBV1-TRBV30 forward primers and a C-beta reverse primer were used in the first two PCR rounds, which each ran for approximately 10 cycles. TCRdb recomputed calls from the multiplex PCR reads with MiXCR, one row per CDR3 protein. The sample lists about 200,000 distinct CDR3 sequences; 65% were seen once. Both blood RNA, taken from unsorted whole blood, and germline DNA were extracted. Concerning this clonotype itself: The target antigen is unknown.

The study, taken as a whole, reports: Samples were bulk unsorted, so CD4+ and CD8+ repertoires were not compared. Reduced overlap was seen in tumor-adjacent and tumor-blood pairs versus tumor region pairs.

V gave up 7 bases and J gave up 3 bases, with 22 bases separating them. This CDR3 is 16 amino acids long. Germline V gives CDR1 SGHAT, CDR2 FQNNGV. The receptor's source is a woman aged 60 to 75 with primary liver carcinoma and hepatitis B virus infection. V usage is TRBV11-2 and J usage is TRBJ2-7, with a weak D call TRBD1 (6 bases). Sequences were obtained from peripheral blood. The DNA for the CDR3 is TGTGCCAGCAACCTACTAACACAGGGCGAGGTCTACGAGCAGTACTTC. Protein sequence: CASNLLTQGEVYEQYF. The variable domain in full, with the rest retrieved from reference TRBV11-2 and TRBJ2-7, is EAGVAQSPRYKIIEKRQSVAFWCNPISGHATLYWYQQILGQGPKLLIQFQNNGVVDDSQLPKDRFSAERLKGVDSTLKIQPAKLEDSAVYLCASNLLTQGEVYEQYFGPGTRLTVT.